A single sample gave rise to the 14 T cell receptor beta chains below, sequenced in a study of graft-versus-host responses after intestinal transplantation. What these receptors recognize is not known. The method was immunoSEQ multiplex PCR; TCRdb's version includes in-frame clones alone and lacks a portion of them. The table records 90,000 to 100,000 clones, 75% to 95% of them present only once. This sample comprised unstimulated CD8+ T cells sorted from spleen or lymph node cells, obtained before intestinal transplant. These receptors all come from a human donor who received an intestinal transplant.

DNA for the CDR3: TGTGCCAGCAGCCCCTTCAGCGGCGGGAGGGTAGCCGGGGAGCTGTTTTTT. It is translated as CASSPFSGGRVAGELFF. The chain is built from TRBV5-4 and TRBJ2-2; TRBD2 aligns across 9 bases. CDR1 and CDR2 from the germline V gene are SGHNT and YYREEE (reference sequence). Trimming cost V 4 bases and J 6 bases; bases outside gene matches: 13. The CDR3 sequence is 17 residues long.

The CDR3 nucleotides read TGTGCCAGCAGCCCAATGGGCCTTTTCACTGAAGCTTTCTTT. Translated, it gives CASSPMGLFTEAFF. The gene calls are TRBV11-2 and TRBJ1-1; D is undetermined. In germline, CDR1 is SGHAT, CDR2 FQNNGV. The CDR3 contains 14 residues. V was shortened by 5 bases and J by 4 bases, with 14 bases between the two germline ends.

The rearrangement joins TRBV10-3 to TRBJ2-3; 7 bases agree with TRBD2. Germline V gene data show CDR1 as ENHRY and CDR2 as SYGVKD. This CDR3 has 14 amino acids. Trimming at V came to 2 bases and at J to 6 bases, leaving 5 bases not matched to a gene. The CDR3 nucleotides read TGTGCCATCAGTGAGGGCGGGGGAGAGGATACGCAGTATTTT. Its translation: CAISEGGGEDTQYF.

V is TRBV6-5 and J is TRBJ2-5; tentative D call: TRBD1 (6 bases). Trimming removed 6 bases from V and 1 base from J, with 12 bases in between. CDR1 and CDR2 (germline): MNHEY, SVGAGI. The length of the CDR3 is 14 residues. As DNA, the CDR3 is TGTGCCAGCAGGCACCCGGACAGCCAAGAGACCCAGTACTTC. This encodes CASRHPDSQETQYF.

Of note for this clone: The identical CDR3 is also encoded by other nucleotide sequences in the sample. The chain combines TRBV6-5 with TRBJ1-2; the D is unclear. The CDR3 covers 13 residues. Germline values: CDR1 MNHEY, CDR2 SVGAGI. The germline V and J ends were trimmed by 0 bases and 7 bases, with 9 bases remaining between them. CDR3 sequence: CASSYSKSGGYTF. The DNA for the CDR3 is TGTGCCAGCAGTTACTCGAAATCGGGTGGCTACACCTTC.

This sequence joins TRBV6-5 and TRBJ2-1; 14 nucleotides line up with TRBD2. Trimming cost V 6 bases and J 6 bases; bases outside gene matches: 4. Germline assignment: CDR1 MNHEY and CDR2 SVGAGI. The CDR3 spans 15 residues. The CDR3 DNA reads as TGTGCCAGCAGCACCGGGACTAGCGGGGGCAATGAGCAGTTCTTC. It codes for CASSTGTSGGNEQFF.

CDR3 nucleotides: TGTGCCAGTAGTATTAGCGTTTACAATGAGCAGTTCTTC. Encoded protein: CASSISVYNEQFF. The gene calls are TRBV19 and TRBJ2-1; D perhaps matches TRBD2 (5 bases). The CDR3 is made up of 13 amino acids. With 3 bases removed from V and 4 bases from J, the gap between germline ends came to 7 bases. Germline CDR1 and CDR2: LNHDA and SQIVND (reference sequence).

This clone was observed a single time. The chain uses TRBV30 and TRBJ2-7; a possible D gene is TRBD2 (7 bases). The CDR3 consists of 13 residues. V lost 4 bases and J 7 bases, leaving 17 bases between the germline ends. The germline gives CDR1 GTSNPN, CDR2 SVGIG (reference sequence). The CDR3 region has the DNA TGTGCCTGGACCACAGGGAGGGTTGATGAGCAGTACTTC. The encoded protein is CAWTTGRVDEQYF.

This clone was recorded only once. The J gene is TRBJ2-1, the V gene TRBV4-1; 12 bases agree with TRBD2. The junction had 6 bases not matched to a gene; V was cut back by 2 bases and J by 4 bases. CDR3 size: 17 residues. CDR1 and CDR2 (germline): MGHRA, YSYEKL. The CDR3 sequence: CASSQKLAGGPYNEQFF. The CDR3 DNA reads as TGCGCCAGCAGCCAAAAACTAGCGGGGGGACCTTACAATGAGCAGTTCTTC.

V and J are TRBV15 and TRBJ1-1; D unresolved. This CDR3 has 15 amino acids. With 5 bases removed from V and 1 base from J, the gap between germline ends came to 14 bases. The germline V gene has CDR1 LNHNV and CDR2 YYDKDF (reference sequence). Written as DNA, the CDR3 is TGTGCCACCAGCCCCCGTGTGGCAGGGAACACTGAAGCTTTCTTT. Its translation is CATSPRVAGNTEAFF. Based on the CDR3 plus reference TRBV15 and TRBJ1-1, the full variable domain is DAMVIQNPRYQVTQFGKPVTLSCSQTLNHNVMYWYQQKSSQAPKLLFHYYDKDFNNEADTPDNFQSRRPNTSFCFLDIRSPGLGDTAMYLCATSPRVAGNTEAFFGQGTRLTVV.

V is TRBV7-9 and J is TRBJ2-5; 11 nucleotides align to TRBD2. Looked up from germline, CDR1 is SEHNR and CDR2 is FQNEAQ (reference sequence). The junction had 13 bases not matched to a gene; V was cut back by 4 bases and J by 3 bases. CDR3 length equals 18 residues. The CDR3 sequence is CASSSFLAGGLLKETQYF. The DNA for the CDR3 is TGTGCCAGCAGCTCCTTCCTAGCGGGAGGTTTATTGAAAGAGACCCAGTACTTC.

V is TRBV5-1 and J is TRBJ2-5; TRBD2 matches at 10 bases. Germline V gene sequence: CDR1 SGHRS, CDR2 YFSETQ. CDR3 length: 15 residues. The V gene end was trimmed by 1 base and the J gene end by 5 bases; junction bases not matched to a gene: 5. CDR3 in DNA: TGCGCCAGCAGCTTGACTAGCGGGGAGGGGGAGACCCAGTACTTC. Amino acid sequence: CASSLTSGEGETQYF.

Note on this clone: Other DNA sequences of this sample code for an identical CDR3. V usage is TRBV19 and J usage is TRBJ2-7; 7 bases fit TRBD1. Germline V lookup: CDR1 LNHDA, CDR2 SQIVND (reference sequence). After removal of 1 base from V and 1 base from J, the junction contained 1 base not matched to a gene. The CDR3 contains 14 residues. The CDR3 sequence is CASSIGQGSYEQYF. CDR3 DNA: TGTGCCAGTAGTATAGGACAGGGTTCCTACGAGCAGTACTTC. Full variable domain (missing parts from reference TRBV19 and TRBJ2-7): DGGITQSPKYLFRKEGQNVTLSCEQNLNHDAMYWYRQDPGQGLRLIYYSQIVNDFQKGDIAEGYSVSREKKESFPLTVTSAQKNPTAFYLCASSIGQGSYEQYFGPGTRLTVT.

The V and J genes are TRBV27 and TRBJ2-1, with 7 nucleotides matching TRBD2. The CDR3 extends over 15 amino acids. In germline, CDR1 is MNHEY, CDR2 SMNVEV (reference sequence). The junction had 11 bases not matched to a gene; V was cut back by 6 bases and J by 6 bases. This CDR3 reads CASSPKGGPRNEQFF. The DNA for the CDR3 is TGTGCCAGCAGCCCAAAGGGAGGGCCGCGCAATGAGCAGTTCTTC.